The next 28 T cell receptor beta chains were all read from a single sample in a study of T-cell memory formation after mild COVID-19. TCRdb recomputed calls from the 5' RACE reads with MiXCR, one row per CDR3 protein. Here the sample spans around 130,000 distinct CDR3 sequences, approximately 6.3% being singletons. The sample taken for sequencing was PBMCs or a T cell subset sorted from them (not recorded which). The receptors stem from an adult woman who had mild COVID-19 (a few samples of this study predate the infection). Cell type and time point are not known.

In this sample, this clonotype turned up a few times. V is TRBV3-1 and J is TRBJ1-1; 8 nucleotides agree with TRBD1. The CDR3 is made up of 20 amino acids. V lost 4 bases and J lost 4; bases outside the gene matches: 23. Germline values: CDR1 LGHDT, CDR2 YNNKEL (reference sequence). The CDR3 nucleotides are TGTGCCAGCAGCCCATTCCCCGCCGGACAGGGAAAGTTGGGTACCACTGAAGCTTTCTTT. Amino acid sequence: CASSPFPAGQGKLGTTEAFF.

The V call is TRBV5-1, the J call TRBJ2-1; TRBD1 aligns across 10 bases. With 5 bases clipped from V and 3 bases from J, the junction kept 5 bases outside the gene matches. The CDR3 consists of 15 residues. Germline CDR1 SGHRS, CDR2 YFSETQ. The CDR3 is CASRVGQGFYNEQFF. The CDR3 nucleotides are TGCGCCAGCAGAGTGGGACAGGGGTTCTACAATGAGCAGTTCTTC. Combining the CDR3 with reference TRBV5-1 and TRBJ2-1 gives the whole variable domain KAGVTQTPRYLIKTRGQQVTLSCSPISGHRSVSWYQQTPGQGLQFLFEYFSETQRNKGNFPGRFSGRQFSNSRSEMNVSTLELGDSALYLCASRVGQGFYNEQFFGPGTRLTVL.

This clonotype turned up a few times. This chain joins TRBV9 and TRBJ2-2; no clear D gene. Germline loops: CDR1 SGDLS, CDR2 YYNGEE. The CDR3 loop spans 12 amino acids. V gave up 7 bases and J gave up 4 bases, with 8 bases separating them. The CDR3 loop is CASCGVTGELFF. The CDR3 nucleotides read TGTGCCAGCTGTGGGGTCACCGGGGAGCTGTTTTTT.

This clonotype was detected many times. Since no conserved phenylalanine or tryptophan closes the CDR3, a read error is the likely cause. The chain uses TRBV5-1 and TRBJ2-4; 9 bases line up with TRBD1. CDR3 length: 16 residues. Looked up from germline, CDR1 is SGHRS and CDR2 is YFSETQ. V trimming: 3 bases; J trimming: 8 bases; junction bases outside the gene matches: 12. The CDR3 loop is CASSSKGQGRVDIQYS. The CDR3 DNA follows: TGCGCCAGCAGCTCCAAGGGACAGGGTAGGGTAGACATTCAGTACTCC.

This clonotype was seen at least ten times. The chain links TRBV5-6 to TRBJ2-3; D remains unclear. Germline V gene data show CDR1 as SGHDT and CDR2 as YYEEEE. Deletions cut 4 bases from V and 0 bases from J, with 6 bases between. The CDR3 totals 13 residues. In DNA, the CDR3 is TGTGCCAGCAGCACACAGAGCACAGATACGCAGTATTTT. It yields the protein CASSTQSTDTQYF.

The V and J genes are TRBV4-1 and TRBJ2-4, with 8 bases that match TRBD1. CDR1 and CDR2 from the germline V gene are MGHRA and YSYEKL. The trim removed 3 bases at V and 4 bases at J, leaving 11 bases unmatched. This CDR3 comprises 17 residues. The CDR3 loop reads CASSHPFTGGQKNIQYF. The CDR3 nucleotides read TGCGCCAGCAGCCACCCATTCACAGGGGGGCAAAAAAACATTCAGTACTTC.

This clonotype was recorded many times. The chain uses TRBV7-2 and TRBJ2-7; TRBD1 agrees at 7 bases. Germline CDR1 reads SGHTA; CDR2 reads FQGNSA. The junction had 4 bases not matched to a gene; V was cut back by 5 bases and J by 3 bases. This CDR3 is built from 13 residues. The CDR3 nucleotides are TGTGCCAGCAGCCGGACAGGTTTCTACGAGCAGTACTTC. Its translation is CASSRTGFYEQYF. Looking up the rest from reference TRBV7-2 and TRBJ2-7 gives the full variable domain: GAGVSQSPSNKVTEKGKDVELRCDPISGHTALYWYRQSLGQGLEFLIYFQGNSAPDKSGLPSDRFSAERTGGSVSTLTIQRTQQEDSAVYLCASSRTGFYEQYFGPGTRLTVT.

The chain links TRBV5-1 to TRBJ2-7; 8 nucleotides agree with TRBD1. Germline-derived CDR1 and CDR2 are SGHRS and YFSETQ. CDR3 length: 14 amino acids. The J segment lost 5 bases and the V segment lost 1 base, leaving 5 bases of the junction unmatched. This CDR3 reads CASSLNRGEDEQYF. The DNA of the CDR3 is TGCGCCAGCAGCTTGAACAGGGGGGAGGACGAGCAGTACTTC.

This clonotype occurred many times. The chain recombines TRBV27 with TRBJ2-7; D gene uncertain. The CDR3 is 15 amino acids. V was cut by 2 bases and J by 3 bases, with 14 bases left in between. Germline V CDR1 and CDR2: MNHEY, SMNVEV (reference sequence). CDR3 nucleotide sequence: TGTGCCAGCAGTTTAAAGGGCAGCCGATTCTACGAGCAGTACTTC. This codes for CASSLKGSRFYEQYF.

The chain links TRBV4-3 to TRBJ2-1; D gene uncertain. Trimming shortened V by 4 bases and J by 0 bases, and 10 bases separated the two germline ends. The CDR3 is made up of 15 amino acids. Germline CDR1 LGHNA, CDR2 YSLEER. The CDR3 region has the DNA TGCGCCAGCAGCCGGGCGGAAAGCTCCTACAATGAGCAGTTCTTC. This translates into CASSRAESSYNEQFF.

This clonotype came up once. The CDR3 bases are TGTGCCAGCAGTCTGCCGGACAGTTCCTACGAGCAGTACTTC. Translated: CASSLPDSSYEQYF. V is TRBV6-2 or TRBV6-3 and J is TRBJ2-7; D possibly corresponds to TRBD1 (6 bases). The CDR3 covers 14 residues. Germline assignment: CDR1 MNHEY and CDR2 SVGEGT. The V gene lost 5 bases and the J gene lost 1 base, with 12 bases spanning the gap.

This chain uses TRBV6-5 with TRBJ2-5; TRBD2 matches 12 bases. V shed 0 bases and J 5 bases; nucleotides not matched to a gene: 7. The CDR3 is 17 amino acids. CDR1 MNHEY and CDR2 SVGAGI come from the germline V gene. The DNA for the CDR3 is TGTGCCAGCAGTTACTCGGCTAGCGGGGGGGCTAGGGAGACCCAGTACTTC. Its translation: CASSYSASGGARETQYF.

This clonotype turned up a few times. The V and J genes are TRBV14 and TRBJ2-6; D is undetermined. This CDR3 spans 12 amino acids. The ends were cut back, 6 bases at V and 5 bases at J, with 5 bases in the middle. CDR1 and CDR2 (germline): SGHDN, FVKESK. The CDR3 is CASSHRANVLTF. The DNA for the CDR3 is TGTGCCAGCAGTCACCGGGCCAACGTCCTGACTTTC.

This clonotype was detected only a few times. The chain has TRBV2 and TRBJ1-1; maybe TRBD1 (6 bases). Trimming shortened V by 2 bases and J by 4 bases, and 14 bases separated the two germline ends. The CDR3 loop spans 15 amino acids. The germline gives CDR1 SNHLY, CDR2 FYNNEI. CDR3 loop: CASSERGDRSTEAFF. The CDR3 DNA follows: TGTGCCAGCAGTGAAAGGGGGGATCGGAGCACTGAAGCTTTCTTT.

CDR3 sequence: CASRQGQGILTF. Here the CDR3 DNA reads TGTGCCAGCAGGCAGGGGCAGGGGATTCTCACCTTC. The chain combines TRBV6-5 with TRBJ1-2, with a weak D call TRBD1 (6 bases). The germline V and J ends were trimmed by 6 bases and 13 bases, with 18 bases remaining between them. The CDR3 covers 12 residues. From germline, CDR1 is MNHEY and CDR2 SVGAGI.

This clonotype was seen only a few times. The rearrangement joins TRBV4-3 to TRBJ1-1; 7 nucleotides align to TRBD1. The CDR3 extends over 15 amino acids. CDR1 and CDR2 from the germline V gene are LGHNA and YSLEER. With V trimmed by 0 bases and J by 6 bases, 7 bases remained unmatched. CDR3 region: CASSQEQGYTAEAFF. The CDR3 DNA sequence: TGCGCCAGCAGCCAAGAACAGGGGTATACCGCTGAAGCTTTCTTT.

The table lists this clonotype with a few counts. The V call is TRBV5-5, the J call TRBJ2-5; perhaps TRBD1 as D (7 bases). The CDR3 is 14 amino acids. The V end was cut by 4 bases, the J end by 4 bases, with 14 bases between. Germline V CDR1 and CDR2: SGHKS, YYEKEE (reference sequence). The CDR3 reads CASSAGTAGETQYF. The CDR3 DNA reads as TGTGCCAGCAGCGCAGGGACAGCGGGAGAGACCCAGTACTTC.

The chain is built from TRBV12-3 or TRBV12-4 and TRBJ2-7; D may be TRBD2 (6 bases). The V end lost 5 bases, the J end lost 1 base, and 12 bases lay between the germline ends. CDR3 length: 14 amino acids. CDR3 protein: CASSRDLASYEQYF. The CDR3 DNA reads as TGTGCCAGCAGTCGGGATCTAGCGTCCTACGAGCAGTACTTC.

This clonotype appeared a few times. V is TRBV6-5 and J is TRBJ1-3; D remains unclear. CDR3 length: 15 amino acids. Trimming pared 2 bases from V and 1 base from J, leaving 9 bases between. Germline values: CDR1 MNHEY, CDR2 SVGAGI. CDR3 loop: CASSYAPGSGNTIYF. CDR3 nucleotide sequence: TGTGCCAGCAGTTACGCGCCGGGGTCTGGAAACACCATATATTTT.

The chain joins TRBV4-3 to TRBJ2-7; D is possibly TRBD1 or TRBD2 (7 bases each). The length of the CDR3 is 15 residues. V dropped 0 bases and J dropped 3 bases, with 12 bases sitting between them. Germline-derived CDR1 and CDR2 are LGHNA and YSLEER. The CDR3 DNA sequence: TGCGCCAGCAGCCAAGAACAGGGGAGGGACTACGAGCAGTACTTC. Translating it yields CASSQEQGRDYEQYF.

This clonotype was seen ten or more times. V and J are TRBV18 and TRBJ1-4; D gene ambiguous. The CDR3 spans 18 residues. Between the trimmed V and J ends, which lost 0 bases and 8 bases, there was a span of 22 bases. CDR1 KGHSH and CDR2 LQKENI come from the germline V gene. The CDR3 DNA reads TGTGCCAGCTCACCACCGAACGTCGCGGCAGTCGGTTACGAAAAACTGTTTTTT. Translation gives CASSPPNVAAVGYEKLFF.

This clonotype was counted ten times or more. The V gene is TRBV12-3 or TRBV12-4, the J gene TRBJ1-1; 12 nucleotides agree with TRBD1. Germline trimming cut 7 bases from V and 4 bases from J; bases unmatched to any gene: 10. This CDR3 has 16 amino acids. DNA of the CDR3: TGTGCCAGCAAACCCGCGGGACAGGGGGCTGGCACTGAAGCTTTCTTT. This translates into CASKPAGQGAGTEAFF.

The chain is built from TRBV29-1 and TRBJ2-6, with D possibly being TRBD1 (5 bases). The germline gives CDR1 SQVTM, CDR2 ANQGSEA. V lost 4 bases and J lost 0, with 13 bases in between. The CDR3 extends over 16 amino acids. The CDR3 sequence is CSVVDSPYSGANVLTF. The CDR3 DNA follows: TGCAGCGTTGTAGACAGTCCTTACTCTGGGGCCAACGTCCTGACTTTC. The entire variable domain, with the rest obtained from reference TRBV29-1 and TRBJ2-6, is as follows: SAVISQKPSRDICQRGTSLTIQCQVDSQVTMMFWYRQQPGQSLTLIATANQGSEATYESGFVIDKFPISRPNLTFSTLTVSNMSPEDSSIYLCSVVDSPYSGANVLTFGAGSRLTVL.

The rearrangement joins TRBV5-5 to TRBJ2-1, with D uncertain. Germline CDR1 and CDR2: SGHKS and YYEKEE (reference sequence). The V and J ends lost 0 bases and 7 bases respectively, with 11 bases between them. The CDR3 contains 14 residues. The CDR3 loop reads CASSLAGVGNEQFF. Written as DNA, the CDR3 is TGTGCCAGCAGCTTGGCCGGCGTGGGGAATGAGCAGTTCTTC.

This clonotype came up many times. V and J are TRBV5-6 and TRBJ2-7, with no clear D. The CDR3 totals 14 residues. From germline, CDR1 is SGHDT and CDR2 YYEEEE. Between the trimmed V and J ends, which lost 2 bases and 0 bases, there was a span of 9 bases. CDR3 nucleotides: TGTGCCAGCAGCTTCAGTTTCTACTCCTACGAGCAGTACTTC. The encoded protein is CASSFSFYSYEQYF.

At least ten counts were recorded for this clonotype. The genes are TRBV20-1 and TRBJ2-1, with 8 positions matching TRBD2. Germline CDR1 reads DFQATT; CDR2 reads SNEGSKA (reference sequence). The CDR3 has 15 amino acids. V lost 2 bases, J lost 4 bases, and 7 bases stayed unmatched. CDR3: CSARPSSGLYNEQFF. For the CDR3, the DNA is TGCAGTGCTAGACCTTCTAGCGGGCTTTACAATGAGCAGTTCTTC.

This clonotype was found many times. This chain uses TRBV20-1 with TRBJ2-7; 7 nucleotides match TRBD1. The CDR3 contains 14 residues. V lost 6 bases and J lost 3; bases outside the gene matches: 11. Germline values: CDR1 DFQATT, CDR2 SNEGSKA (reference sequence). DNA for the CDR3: TGCAGTGCAACTGACAGGGACGCTTACTACGAGCAGTACTTC. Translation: CSATDRDAYYEQYF.

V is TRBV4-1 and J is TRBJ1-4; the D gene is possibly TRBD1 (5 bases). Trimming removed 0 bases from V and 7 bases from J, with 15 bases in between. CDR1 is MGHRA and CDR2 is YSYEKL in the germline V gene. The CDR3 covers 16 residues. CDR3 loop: CASSQDLAGFGEKLFF. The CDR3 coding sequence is TGCGCCAGCAGCCAAGATTTGGCAGGGTTCGGTGAAAAACTGTTTTTT.